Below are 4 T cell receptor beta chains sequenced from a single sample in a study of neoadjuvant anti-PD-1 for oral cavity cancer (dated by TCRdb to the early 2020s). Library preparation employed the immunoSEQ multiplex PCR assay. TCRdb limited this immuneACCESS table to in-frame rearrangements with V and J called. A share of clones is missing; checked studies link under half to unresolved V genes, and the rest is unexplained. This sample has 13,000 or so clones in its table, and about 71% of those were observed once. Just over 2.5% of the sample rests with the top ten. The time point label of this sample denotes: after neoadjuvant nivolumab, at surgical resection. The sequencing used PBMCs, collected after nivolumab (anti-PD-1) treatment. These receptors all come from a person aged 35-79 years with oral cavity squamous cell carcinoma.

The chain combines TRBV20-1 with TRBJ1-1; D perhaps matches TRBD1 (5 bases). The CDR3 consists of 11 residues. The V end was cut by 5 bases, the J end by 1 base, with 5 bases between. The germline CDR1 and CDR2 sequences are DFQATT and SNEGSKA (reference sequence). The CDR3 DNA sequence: TGCAGTGCTCAGGGGAACACTGAAGCTTTCTTT. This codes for CSAQGNTEAFF.

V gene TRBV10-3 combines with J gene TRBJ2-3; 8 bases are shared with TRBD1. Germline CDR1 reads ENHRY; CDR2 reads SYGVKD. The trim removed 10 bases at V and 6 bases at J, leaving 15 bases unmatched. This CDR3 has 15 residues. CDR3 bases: TGTGCCACCAAAGTTTCGACAGGGGAAAGCGATACGCAGTATTTT. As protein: CATKVSTGESDTQYF.

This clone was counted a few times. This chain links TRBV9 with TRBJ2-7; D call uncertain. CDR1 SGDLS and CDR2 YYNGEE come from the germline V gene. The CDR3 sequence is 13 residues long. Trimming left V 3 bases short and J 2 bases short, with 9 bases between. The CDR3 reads CASSDGLTYEQYF. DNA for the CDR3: TGTGCCAGCAGCGACGGCTTAACCTACGAGCAGTACTTC.

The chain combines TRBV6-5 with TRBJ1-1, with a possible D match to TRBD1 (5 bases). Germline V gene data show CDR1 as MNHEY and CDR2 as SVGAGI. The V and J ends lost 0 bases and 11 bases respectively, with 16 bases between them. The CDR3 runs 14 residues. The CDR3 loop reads CASSYSRQGRNAFF. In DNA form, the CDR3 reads TGTGCCAGCAGTTACTCGAGGCAGGGTAGGAACGCTTTCTTT.